One sample yielded the 22 T cell receptor beta chains listed below, sequenced in a study of response to subunit inactivated influenza vaccine. TCRdb analysed the RT-PCR reads with MiXCR anew, one entry per CDR3 protein. The table lists more than 400,000 distinct CDR3 sequences, roughly 11% of them singletons. Sequencing used PBMCs from blood, obtained roughly 46 days after vaccination. The receptors stem from a man aged 50-60 years who received an inactivated influenza vaccine.

The genes are TRBV20-1 and TRBJ2-1; D is perhaps TRBD2 (7 bases). V was trimmed by 5 bases and J by 7 bases, leaving 12 bases between them. The CDR3 is 12 residues long. Germline V lookup: CDR1 DFQATT, CDR2 SNEGSKA (reference sequence). The CDR3 region has the DNA TGCAGTGCTGGGAGGGGGGCAAATGAGCAGTTCTTC. This encodes CSAGRGANEQFF.

The chain recombines TRBV20-1 with TRBJ1-6; no definite D call. The CDR3 is 13 amino acids. The germline V and J ends were trimmed by 2 bases and 10 bases, with 12 bases remaining between them. CDR1 DFQATT and CDR2 SNEGSKA come from the germline V gene (reference sequence). In nucleotides, the CDR3 is TGCAGTGCTAGACTCAGCGGAATCTCACCCCTCCACTTT. Protein: CSARLSGISPLHF.

This clonotype was seen a handful of times. This sequence joins TRBV12-3 or TRBV12-4 and TRBJ2-7, with D possibly matching TRBD1 (5 bases). The V end was cut by 5 bases, the J end by 2 bases, with 16 bases between. The CDR3 covers 15 residues. Here the CDR3 DNA reads TGTGCCAGCAGTCCAGGGTTCCTTCGGCCCTACGAGCAGTACTTC. It encodes CASSPGFLRPYEQYF.

This clonotype was picked up a small number of times. V is TRBV14 and J is TRBJ2-3, with a tentative D call TRBD1 (6 bases). CDR1 and CDR2 from the germline V gene are SGHDN and FVKESK. The CDR3 has 17 amino acids. V dropped 4 bases and J dropped 2 bases, with 19 bases sitting between them. CDR3 protein: CASSLHVPDSYTDTQYF. CDR3 DNA sequence: TGTGCCAGCAGCCTCCATGTACCGGACAGTTACACAGATACGCAGTATTTT.

The chain joins TRBV29-1 to TRBJ2-3; 9 bases line up with TRBD1. The V segment lost 5 bases and the J segment 3 bases; nucleotides outside the gene matches: 9. Germline V CDR1 and CDR2: SQVTM, ANQGSEA. CDR3 length: 15 amino acids. The CDR3 DNA reads TGCAGCGTTCACCCAGACAGGGGGGGGACAGATACGCAGTATTTT. This sequence encodes CSVHPDRGGTDTQYF.

The chain links TRBV29-1 to TRBJ2-7; a possible D gene is TRBD1 (6 bases). The CDR3 is 12 residues long. Trimming took 5 bases from V and 2 from J, leaving 10 bases between them. CDR1 is SQVTM and CDR2 is ANQGSEA in the germline V gene. CDR3 nucleotides: TGCAGCGTTAGGGACACAACCTACGAGCAGTACTTC. It codes for CSVRDTTYEQYF.

This chain uses TRBV2 with TRBJ2-6, with 9 bases aligning to TRBD1. Germline assignment: CDR1 SNHLY and CDR2 FYNNEI. J lost 1 base, V lost 3 bases, and 13 bases had no gene match. CDR3 length equals 20 residues. The chain's CDR3 is CASSDPGTGSELSGANVLTF. CDR3 in DNA: TGTGCCAGCAGTGACCCAGGGACAGGGAGTGAACTGTCTGGGGCCAACGTCCTGACTTTC.

V usage is TRBV29-1 and J usage is TRBJ2-7; D unclear. With 4 bases removed from V and 7 bases from J, the gap between germline ends came to 14 bases. The CDR3 is made up of 12 amino acids. The germline gives CDR1 SQVTM, CDR2 ANQGSEA. CDR3 protein: CSVAKWLGEQYF. The CDR3 DNA reads as TGCAGCGTTGCTAAATGGCTAGGGGAGCAGTACTTC.

There are a few counts of this clonotype. This chain uses TRBV24-1 with TRBJ1-5; 7 bases are shared with TRBD1. The CDR3 is made up of 14 amino acids. V was pared by 3 bases and J by 5 bases, with 3 bases of the junction left unmatched. Germline V lookup: CDR1 KGHDR, CDR2 SFDVKD. CDR3 amino acids: CATSDLTGDQPQHF. The CDR3 DNA follows: TGTGCCACCAGTGATCTAACAGGGGATCAGCCCCAGCATTTT.

This clonotype was detected ten times or more. The CDR3, as DNA: TGTGCCAGCAGCTTAGTTCCAGGGAACTACGAGCAGTACTTC. Protein product: CASSLVPGNYEQYF. This sequence joins TRBV7-2 and TRBJ2-7; possibly TRBD1 for D (5 bases). V dropped 1 base and J dropped 3 bases, with 10 bases sitting between them. The length of the CDR3 is 14 residues. CDR1 is SGHTA and CDR2 is FQGNSA in the germline V gene.

This chain connects TRBV3-1 to TRBJ1-1; no firm D call. The V and J ends lost 0 bases and 2 bases respectively, with 13 bases between them. The CDR3 runs 16 residues. The germline V gene has CDR1 LGHDT and CDR2 YNNKEL (reference sequence). As DNA, the CDR3 is TGTGCCAGCAGCCAAGATATGGCAGGCATAAACACTGAAGCTTTCTTT. It specifies CASSQDMAGINTEAFF.

This clonotype came up many times. The chain carries TRBV20-1 and TRBJ2-7; D is unresolved. There are 12 residues in the CDR3. Germline CDR1 DFQATT, CDR2 SNEGSKA (reference sequence). Trimming stripped 6 bases from V and 6 bases from J, with 15 bases between. The CDR3: CSAGHPLGEQYF. CDR3 coding DNA: TGCAGTGCGGGTCATCCGCTGGGCGAGCAGTACTTC.

At least ten counts were recorded for this clonotype. The chain is built from TRBV4-1 and TRBJ1-6; no clear D gene. V was cut by 1 base and J by 6 bases, with 10 bases left in between. The CDR3 extends over 15 amino acids. Germline CDR1 MGHRA, CDR2 YSYEKL. CDR3 DNA: TGCGCCAGCAGCCAAGTTCGGGCAACTAATTCACCCCTCCACTTT. Protein product: CASSQVRATNSPLHF.

About this clonotype itself: The junction departs from germline at one end; a sequencing error may be responsible. The rearrangement links TRBV28 to TRBJ1-2; possibly TRBD1 for D (6 bases). Germline CDR1 reads MDHEN; CDR2 reads SYDVKM. There are 12 residues in the CDR3. CDR3 sequence: CASNLQGLGYTF. CDR3 in DNA: TGTGCCAGCAATTTACAGGGATTGGGCTACACCTTC.

The chain's CDR3 is CATGPRRNTDTQYF. CDR3 in DNA: TGTGCCACAGGACCTAGGCGGAACACAGATACGCAGTATTTT. The chain carries TRBV19 and TRBJ2-3, with no clear D. The V gene lost 10 bases and the J gene lost 2 bases, with 16 bases spanning the gap. Per germline, CDR1 LNHDA and CDR2 SQIVND (reference sequence). The CDR3 runs to 14 residues.

This clonotype appeared a few times. The chain couples TRBV6-1 to TRBJ1-2; D not resolved. Germline CDR1 and CDR2: MNHNS and SASEGT. This CDR3 region has 12 residues. With 2 bases removed from V and 2 bases from J, the gap between germline ends came to 3 bases. CDR3 DNA sequence: TGTGCCAGCAGTGAACTGAACTATGGCTACACCTTC. Protein: CASSELNYGYTF.

The rearrangement joins TRBV7-8 to TRBJ2-7, with TRBD2 as a possible D gene (5 bases). This CDR3 is built from 12 residues. V lost 4 bases and J lost 5, with 9 bases in between. Germline CDR1 is SGHVS and CDR2 is FQNEAQ. CDR3 sequence reads: CASSSTRNEQYF. The CDR3 DNA reads TGTGCCAGCAGCTCCACTAGGAACGAGCAGTACTTC.

This clonotype occurred a few times. The genes are TRBV3-1 and TRBJ1-5; D remains ambiguous. This CDR3 spans 14 amino acids. Trimming shortened V by 4 bases and J by 3 bases, and 10 bases separated the two germline ends. Germline V gives CDR1 LGHDT, CDR2 YNNKEL (reference sequence). In DNA, the CDR3 is TGTGCCAGCAGCCCTCATGGGTCCAATCAGCCCCAGCATTTT. This gives the protein CASSPHGSNQPQHF.

The chain recombines TRBV20-1 with TRBJ1-2; no definite D call. V was clipped by 4 bases and J by 6 bases, with 6 bases between them. CDR3 length: 10 amino acids. Germline-derived CDR1 and CDR2 are DFQATT and SNEGSKA (reference sequence). The DNA for the CDR3 is TGCAGTGCTACCGTCGATGGCTACACCTTC. This sequence encodes CSATVDGYTF.

The chain links TRBV12-3 or TRBV12-4 to TRBJ2-5, with D possibly called TRBD1 or TRBD2 (6 bases each). The CDR3 covers 16 residues. V gave up 0 bases and J gave up 3 bases, with 14 bases separating them. CDR3 DNA sequence: TGTGCCAGCAGTTTAGCTCAGGGGCGGGGAGAAGAGACCCAGTACTTC. It codes for CASSLAQGRGEETQYF.

This clonotype was picked up a small number of times. This rearrangement joins TRBV5-1 to TRBJ2-1; 13 positions agree with TRBD2. Germline CDR1 reads SGHRS; CDR2 reads YFSETQ. Trimming removed 3 bases from V and 4 bases from J; junction bases left unmatched: 13. The CDR3 length is 19 residues. CDR3 in amino acids: CASSYPKGLAGTAYNEQFF. Written as DNA, the CDR3 is TGCGCCAGCAGCTACCCAAAGGGACTAGCGGGGACTGCATACAATGAGCAGTTCTTC.

The chain carries TRBV20-1 and TRBJ2-2; D is ambiguous. V lost 0 bases and J lost 6, with 14 bases in between. Germline V gives CDR1 DFQATT, CDR2 SNEGSKA (reference sequence). There are 15 residues in the CDR3. The DNA of the CDR3 is TGCAGTGCTAGAGATCCCCGTCGGCGGCCCGGGGAGCTGTTTTTT. Residues: CSARDPRRRPGELFF.